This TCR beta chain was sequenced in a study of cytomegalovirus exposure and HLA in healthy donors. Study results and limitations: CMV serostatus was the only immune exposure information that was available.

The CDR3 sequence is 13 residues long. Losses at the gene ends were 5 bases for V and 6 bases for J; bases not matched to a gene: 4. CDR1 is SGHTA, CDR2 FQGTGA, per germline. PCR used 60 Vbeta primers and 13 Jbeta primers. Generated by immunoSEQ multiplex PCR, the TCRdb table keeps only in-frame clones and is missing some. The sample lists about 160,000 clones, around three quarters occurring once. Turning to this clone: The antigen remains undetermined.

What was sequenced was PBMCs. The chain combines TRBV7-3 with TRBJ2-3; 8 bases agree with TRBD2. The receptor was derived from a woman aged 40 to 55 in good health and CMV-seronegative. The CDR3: CASSRGGTDTQYF. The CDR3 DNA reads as TGTGCCAGCAGCCGGGGGGGGACGGATACGCAGTATTTT.